The 5 T cell receptor beta chains below come from one sample, sequenced in a study of human T cells and chemical hapten exposure. From the RACE reads, TCRdb called clonotypes with MiXCR, one entry per CDR3 protein. Among roughly 160,000 distinct CDR3 sequences listed, roughly 15% were seen once. Regarding time point: patch test 1, 2 weeks after DPC sensitization. Treatment indicated: therapeutic diphenylcyclopropenone sensitization with weekly scalp DPC. The specimen comprised whole blood, sampled in connection with sensitization to the hapten diphenylcyclopropenone (DPC). All receptors come from a woman in her twenties or thirties with alopecia areata. Some clones in this sample may be carry-over from other donors' samples.

A remark on this clonotype: This may be a read error: a much more frequent sequence differs by one nucleotide. The chain recombines TRBV3-1 with TRBJ1-3; TRBD1 is a possible D gene (6 bases). Trimming removed 5 bases from V and 0 bases from J, with 8 bases in between. The germline V gene encodes CDR1 LGHDT and CDR2 YNNKEL (reference sequence). The CDR3 spans 14 residues. The CDR3 DNA reads TGTGCCAGCAGCTCGGACAGCTCTGGAAACACCATATATTTT. Its protein is CASSSDSSGNTIYF.

This clonotype appeared a few times. This chain links TRBV5-1 with TRBJ1-3; 12 nucleotides line up with TRBD1. The CDR3 is made up of 16 amino acids. From germline, CDR1 is SGHRS and CDR2 YFSETQ. V gave up 4 bases and J gave up 3 bases; unmatched junction bases: 5. The CDR3 spells CASSPGQGARGNTIYF. CDR3 nucleotide sequence: TGCGCCAGCAGCCCGGGACAGGGGGCGCGTGGAAACACCATATATTTT.

V usage is TRBV4-1 and J usage is TRBJ1-5; TRBD1 might be the D (5 bases). V was trimmed by 5 bases and J by 2 bases, leaving 13 bases between them. The CDR3 is 15 residues long. The germline V gene encodes CDR1 MGHRA and CDR2 YSYEKL. The CDR3 loop is CASSGGSMGNQPQHF. The CDR3 DNA reads TGCGCCAGCAGCGGGGGTTCGATGGGCAATCAGCCCCAGCATTTT.

A few counts support this clonotype. The chain recombines TRBV20-1 with TRBJ2-5; D could derive from TRBD1 or TRBD2 (6 bases each). Trimming stripped 3 bases from V and 4 bases from J, with 12 bases between. The V gene's germline CDR1 is DFQATT and CDR2 SNEGSKA (reference sequence). The CDR3 sequence is 13 residues long. CDR3 sequence reads: CSASRGTRETQYF. Written as DNA, the CDR3 is TGCAGTGCTAGTCGGGGGACACGAGAGACCCAGTACTTC.

This clonotype was seen a handful of times. The chain carries TRBV12-3 or TRBV12-4 and TRBJ1-2, with a possible D match to TRBD1 (6 bases). The CDR3 is made up of 13 amino acids. V gave up 6 bases and J gave up 5 bases, with 13 bases separating them. CDR3 in DNA: TGTGCCAGCAGCAACACAGGGAATTATGGCTACACCTTC. Amino acid sequence: CASSNTGNYGYTF.